These 4 T cell receptor beta chains share one sample of origin, sequenced in a study of blood T cell repertoires in COVID-19 (TCRdb year 2020). Library preparation used the immunoSEQ multiplex PCR assay. What TCRdb holds here is the immuneACCESS table cut down to in-frame rearrangements. Part of the clones is not present; checked against another copy, under half of the missing clones reflect an unresolved V gene, and the others are unexplained. This sample comprises over 75,000 clones, roughly four fifths of them detected only once. The ten largest clones take up around 1.3% of the sample. Sequencing was carried out using peripheral blood. The receptor set was obtained from a woman older than 75 with acute or convalescent COVID-19.

The chain combines TRBV9 with TRBJ2-1, with 12 bases lining up with TRBD1. Germline V gene data show CDR1 as SGDLS and CDR2 as YYNGEE. The CDR3 runs 14 residues. The junction had 6 bases not matched to a gene; V was cut back by 7 bases and J by 7 bases. This CDR3 reads CASGTGGVLNEQFF. DNA of the CDR3: TGTGCCAGCGGGACAGGGGGCGTCTTAAATGAGCAGTTCTTC.

The chain is built from TRBV7-9 and TRBJ1-2, with D hard to call. Trimming pared 1 base from V and 4 bases from J, leaving 13 bases between. CDR1 and CDR2 (germline): SEHNR, FQNEAQ (reference sequence). There are 15 residues in the CDR3. CDR3 protein: CASSLEEAVIYGYTF. The DNA for the CDR3 is TGTGCCAGCAGCTTAGAGGAGGCAGTGATCTATGGCTACACCTTC.

This clone came up once. This chain connects TRBV24-1 to TRBJ2-2; 7 nucleotides agree with TRBD1. The CDR3 contains 15 residues. CDR1 and CDR2 (germline): KGHDR, SFDVKD. Germline trimming cut 4 bases from V and 3 bases from J; bases unmatched to any gene: 4. The CDR3 DNA follows: TGTGCCACCAGTGAGGGCACAGGGGACACCGGGGAGCTGTTTTTT. Translated, it gives CATSEGTGDTGELFF.

The chain joins TRBV2 to TRBJ1-1; TRBD1 matches 9 bases. V dropped 6 bases and J dropped 6; count of bases not matched to a gene: 8. The CDR3 covers 14 residues. The V gene's germline CDR1 is SNHLY and CDR2 FYNNEI. CDR3 sequence (DNA): TGTGCCAGCAGCTTGGGACAGGGAGGGCCTGAAGCTTTCTTT. Protein: CASSLGQGGPEAFF.